Listed here are 4 T cell receptor beta chains from one sample, sequenced in a study of cytomegalovirus exposure and HLA in healthy donors. Primers: 60 Vbeta forward and 13 Jbeta reverse. TCRdb's copy holds only in-frame clones and misses some; the assay was immunoSEQ multiplex PCR. The data contain 95,000 to 150,000 clones, roughly three fifths of them singletons. Sequenced material: PBMCs. These receptor sequences come from a man aged 18 to 30 in good health and CMV-seronegative.

J is TRBJ2-3 and V is TRBV11-3; no reliable D call. V lost 1 base to trimming and J lost 9 bases, with 8 bases between them. The CDR3 contains 12 residues. Germline CDR1 is SGHNT and CDR2 is YENEEA. In nucleotides, the CDR3 is TGTGCCAGCAGCTTAGTTCCGGAGACGCAGTATTTT. Its protein product is CASSLVPETQYF.

This clone was detected a few times. The chain combines TRBV29-1 with TRBJ2-6; 7 bases are shared with TRBD1. Trimming removed 5 bases from V and 0 bases from J; junction bases left unmatched: 7. CDR1 SQVTM and CDR2 ANQGSEA come from the germline V gene. The CDR3 runs to 16 residues. CDR3 sequence (DNA): TGCAGCGTTTTGGGGCAGGGGGACTCTGGGGCCAACGTCCTGACTTTC. As protein: CSVLGQGDSGANVLTF.

This clone was observed a single time. This rearrangement joins TRBV19 to TRBJ1-4; the D is unclear. There are 14 residues in the CDR3. CDR1 LNHDA and CDR2 SQIVND come from the germline V gene (reference sequence). V lost 6 bases, J lost 0 bases, and 8 bases lay in between. In nucleotides, the CDR3 is TGTGCCAGTAGCCAGAGGGCAACTAATGAAAAACTGTTTTTT. This gives the protein CASSQRATNEKLFF.

The chain uses TRBV27 and TRBJ2-1; D remains ambiguous. Germline CDR1 and CDR2: MNHEY and SMNVEV (reference sequence). V lost 3 bases to trimming and J lost 8 bases, with 8 bases between them. This CDR3 contains 12 residues. As DNA, the CDR3 is TGTGCCAGCAGTTTCACCGGGTATGAGCAGTTCTTC. It encodes CASSFTGYEQFF.